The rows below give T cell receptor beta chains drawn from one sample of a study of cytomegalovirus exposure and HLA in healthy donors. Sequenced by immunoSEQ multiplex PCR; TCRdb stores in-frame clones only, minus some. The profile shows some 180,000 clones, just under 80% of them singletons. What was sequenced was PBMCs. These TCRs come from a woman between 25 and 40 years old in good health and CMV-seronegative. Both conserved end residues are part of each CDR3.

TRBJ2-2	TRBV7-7	CASSRGRAGELFF
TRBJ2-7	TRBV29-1	CSVADRGGTTSEQYF
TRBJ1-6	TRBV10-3	CAISTQGSPLHF
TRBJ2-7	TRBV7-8	CASSLASVTYEQYF
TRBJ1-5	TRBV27	CASSSRGNQPQHF
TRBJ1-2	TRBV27	CASSLKGRIDGYTF
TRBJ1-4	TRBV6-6	CASRGQGDYGKLFF
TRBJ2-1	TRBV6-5	CASSYSLVGYEQFF
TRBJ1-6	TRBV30	CALDRGNSPLHF
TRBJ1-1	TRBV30	CAWSVLDREAEAFF
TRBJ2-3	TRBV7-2	CASQRLGYTDTQYF
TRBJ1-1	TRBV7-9	CASSLVRGDTEAFF
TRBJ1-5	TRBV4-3	CASNGYSNQPQHF
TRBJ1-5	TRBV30	CAWSADRAQPQHF
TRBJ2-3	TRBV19	CASSIGLNTDTQYF
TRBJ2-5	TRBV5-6	CASSYSGDGETQYF
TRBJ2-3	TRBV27	CASTRLVAGSVDTQYF
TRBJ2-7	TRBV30	CAWKSQGIGEQYF
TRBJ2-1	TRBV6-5	CASSSSGGPYNEQFF
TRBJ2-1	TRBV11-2	CASSRDRGNNEQFF
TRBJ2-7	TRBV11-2	CASRLAGDYEQYF
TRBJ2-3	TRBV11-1	CASSYQTGAPGTQYF
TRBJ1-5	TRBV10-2	CASGQTFQPQHF
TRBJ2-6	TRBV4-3	CASSQAVSGANVLTF
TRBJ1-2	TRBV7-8	CASSLVAGRGYTF
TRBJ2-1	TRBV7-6	CASSFGTGYNEQFF
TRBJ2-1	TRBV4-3	CASSQEPVGGLGGNEQFF
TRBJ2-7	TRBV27	CASSLLRDSRVLEQYF
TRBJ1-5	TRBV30	CAWSVGGGNQPQHF
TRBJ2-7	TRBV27	CASSLAAGVSYEQYF
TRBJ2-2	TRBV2	CASIWTRTGELFF
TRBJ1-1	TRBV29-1	CSVASGGDTEAFF
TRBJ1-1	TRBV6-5	CASSQRTENTEAFF
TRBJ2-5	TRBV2	CASSGRLAGMDGTQYF
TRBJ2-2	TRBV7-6	CASSPGTGGTGELFF
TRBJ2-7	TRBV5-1	CASRVTGTYEQYF
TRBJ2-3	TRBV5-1	CASSLGTGGPRRADTQYF
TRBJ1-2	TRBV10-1	CASSRDRGIDGYTF
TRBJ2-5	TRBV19	CASIGGKFGAGTLQETQYF
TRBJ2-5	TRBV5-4	CASSRNRGETQYF
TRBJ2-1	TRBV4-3	CASSQDSGQGDEQFF
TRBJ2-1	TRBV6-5	CASSTSGGAEYEQFF
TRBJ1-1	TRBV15	CATSRDRAEAFF
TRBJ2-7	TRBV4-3	CASSRYTGQDVYEQYF
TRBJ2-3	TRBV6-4	CASSDSASGDIDTQYF
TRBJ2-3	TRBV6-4	CASSEELAGGLGTQYF
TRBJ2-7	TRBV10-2	CASNVQGWAYEQYF
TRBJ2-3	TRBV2	CASSYVTDTQYF
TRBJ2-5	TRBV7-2	CASSSRGGRTQYF
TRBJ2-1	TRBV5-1	CASQPSGGGQGNEQFF
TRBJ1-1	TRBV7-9	CASSSLWTGLMNTEAFF
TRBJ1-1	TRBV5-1	CASSLTGENTEAFF
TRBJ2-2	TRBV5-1	CASSFVRLAGGLNTGELFF
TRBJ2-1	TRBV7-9	CASSQGLADYNEQFF
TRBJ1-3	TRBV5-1	CASSLGAGGTGNTIYF
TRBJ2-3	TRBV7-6	CASSFVSGGGDTQYF